This record looks at one T cell receptor (beta chain) sequence and its context. This CDR3 contains 16 residues. The V and J ends lost 3 bases and 2 bases, in that order; junction bases with no gene match: 9. From germline, CDR1 is MNHEY and CDR2 SMNVEV (reference sequence). The sample belongs to a study of blood T cell repertoires in COVID-19. Looking at the study overall: The study drew acute and convalescent COVID-19 samples from the United States, Italy and Spain. The analysed material was cDNA or gDNA that came from T cells, B-cell-depleted T cells, or PBMCs.

Per the original data handling: For nucleated cells, counts were estimated from reference gene primer amplification. Using immunoSEQ multiplex PCR, the repertoire was profiled, and TCRdb retains in-frame clones only, with some absent. V, J and clone size are those of that table, while D and trimming were read from the DNA. The data hold 25,000 or so clones, with approximately 83% observed a single time. The material sequenced was peripheral blood. V gene TRBV27 combines with J gene TRBJ2-7, with 8 bases that match TRBD2. This receptor was identified in a human donor in a cohort sampled during active COVID-19. The CDR3 bases are TGTGCCAGCAGTTTTGGAGCGGGAGAAAGGACCTACGAGCAGTACTTC. Amino acids: CASSFGAGERTYEQYF.